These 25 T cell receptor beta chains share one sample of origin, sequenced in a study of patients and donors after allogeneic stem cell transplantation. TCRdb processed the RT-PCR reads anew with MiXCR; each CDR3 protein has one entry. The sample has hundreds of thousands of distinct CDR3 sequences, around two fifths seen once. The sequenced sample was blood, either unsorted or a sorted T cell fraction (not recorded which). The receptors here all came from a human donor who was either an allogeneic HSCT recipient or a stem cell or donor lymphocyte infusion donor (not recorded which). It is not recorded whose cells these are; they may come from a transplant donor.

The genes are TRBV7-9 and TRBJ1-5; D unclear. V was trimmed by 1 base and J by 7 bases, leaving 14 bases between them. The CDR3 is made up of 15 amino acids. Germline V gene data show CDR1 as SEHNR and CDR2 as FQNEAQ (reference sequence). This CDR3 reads CASSLEAGSGQPQHF. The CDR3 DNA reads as TGTGCCAGCAGCTTAGAGGCGGGGAGTGGCCAGCCCCAGCATTTT.

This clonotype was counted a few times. DNA for the CDR3: TGTGCCAGCAGCTTGATCGGAGTGAACACTGAAGCTTTCTTT. This encodes CASSLIGVNTEAFF. The V call is TRBV5-6, the J call TRBJ1-1, with D unclear. Germline values: CDR1 SGHDT, CDR2 YYEEEE. V was shortened by 1 base and J by 0 bases, with 7 bases between the two germline ends. The CDR3 is 14 residues long.

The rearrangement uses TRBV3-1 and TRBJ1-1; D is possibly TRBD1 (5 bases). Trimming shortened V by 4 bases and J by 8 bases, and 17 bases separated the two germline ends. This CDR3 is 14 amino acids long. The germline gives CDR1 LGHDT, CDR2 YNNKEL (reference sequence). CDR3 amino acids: CASSLGDDSDEAFF. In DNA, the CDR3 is TGTGCCAGCAGCCTTGGGGACGATTCCGACGAAGCTTTCTTT.

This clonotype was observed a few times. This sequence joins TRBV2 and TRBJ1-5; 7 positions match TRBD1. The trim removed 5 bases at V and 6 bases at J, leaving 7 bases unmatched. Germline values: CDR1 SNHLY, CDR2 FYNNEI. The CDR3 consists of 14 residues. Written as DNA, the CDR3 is TGTGCCAGCAGTACCAACAGGGGCGTTCAGCCCCAGCATTTT. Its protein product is CASSTNRGVQPQHF.

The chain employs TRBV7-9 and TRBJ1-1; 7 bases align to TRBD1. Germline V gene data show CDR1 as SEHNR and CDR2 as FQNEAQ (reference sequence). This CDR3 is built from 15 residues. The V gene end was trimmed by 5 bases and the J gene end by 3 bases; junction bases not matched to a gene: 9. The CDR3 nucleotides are TGTGCCAGCAGCCCTCCCCCTACAGGGGACACTGAAGCTTTCTTT. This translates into CASSPPPTGDTEAFF.

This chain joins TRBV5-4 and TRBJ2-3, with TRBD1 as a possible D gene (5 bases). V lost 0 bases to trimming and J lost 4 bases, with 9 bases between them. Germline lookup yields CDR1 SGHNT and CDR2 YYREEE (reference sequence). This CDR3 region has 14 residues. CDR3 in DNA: TGTGCCAGCAGCTTGGGGGCAGGGCCAGATACGCAGTATTTT. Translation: CASSLGAGPDTQYF.

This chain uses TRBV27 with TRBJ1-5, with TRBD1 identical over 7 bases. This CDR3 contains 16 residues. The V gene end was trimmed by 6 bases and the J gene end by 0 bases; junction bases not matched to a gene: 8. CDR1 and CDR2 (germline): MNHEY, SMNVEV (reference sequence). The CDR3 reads CASRKMGQLSNQPQHF. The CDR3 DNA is TGTGCCAGCAGGAAGATGGGACAGCTTAGCAATCAGCCCCAGCATTTT.

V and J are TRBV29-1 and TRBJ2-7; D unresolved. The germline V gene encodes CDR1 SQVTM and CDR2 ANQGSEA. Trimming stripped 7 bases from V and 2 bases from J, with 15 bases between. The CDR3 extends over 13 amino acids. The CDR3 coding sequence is TGCAGCGCCATGAAGGGATGGACCTACGAGCAGTACTTC. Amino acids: CSAMKGWTYEQYF.

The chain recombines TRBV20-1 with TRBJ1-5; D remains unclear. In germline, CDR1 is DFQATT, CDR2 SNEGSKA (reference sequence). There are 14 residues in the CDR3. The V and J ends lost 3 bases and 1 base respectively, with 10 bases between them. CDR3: CSASMADSNQPQHF. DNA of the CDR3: TGCAGTGCTAGTATGGCAGACAGCAATCAGCCCCAGCATTTT.

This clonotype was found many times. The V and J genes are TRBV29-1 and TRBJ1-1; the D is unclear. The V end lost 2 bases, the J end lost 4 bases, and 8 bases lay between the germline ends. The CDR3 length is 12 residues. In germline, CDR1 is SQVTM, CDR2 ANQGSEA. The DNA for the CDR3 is TGCAGCGTTGAAAGGCTTTTCACTGAAGCTTTCTTT. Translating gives CSVERLFTEAFF.

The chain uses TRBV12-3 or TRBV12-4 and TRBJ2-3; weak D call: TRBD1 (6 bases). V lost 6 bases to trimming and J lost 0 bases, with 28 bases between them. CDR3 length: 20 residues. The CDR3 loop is CASSPDLHSQGPTSTDTQYF. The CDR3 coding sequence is TGTGCCAGCAGCCCCGACTTACACTCGCAGGGGCCCACTAGCACAGATACGCAGTATTTT.

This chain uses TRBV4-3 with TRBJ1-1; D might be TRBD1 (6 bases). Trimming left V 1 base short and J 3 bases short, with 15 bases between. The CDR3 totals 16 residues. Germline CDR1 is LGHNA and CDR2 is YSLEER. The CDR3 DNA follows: TGCGCCAGCAGCCAAGCTCACAGGGTTGTTTACACTGAAGCTTTCTTT. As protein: CASSQAHRVVYTEAFF.

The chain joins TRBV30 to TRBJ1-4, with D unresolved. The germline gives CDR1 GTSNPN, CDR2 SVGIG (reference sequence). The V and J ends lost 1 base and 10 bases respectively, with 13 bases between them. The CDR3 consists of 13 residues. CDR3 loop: CAWSEALGRKLFF. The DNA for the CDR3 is TGTGCCTGGAGTGAAGCGTTAGGGAGAAAACTGTTTTTT.

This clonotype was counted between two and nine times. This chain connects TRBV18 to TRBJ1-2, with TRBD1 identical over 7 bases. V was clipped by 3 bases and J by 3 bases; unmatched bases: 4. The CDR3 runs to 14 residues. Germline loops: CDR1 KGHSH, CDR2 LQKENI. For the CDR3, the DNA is TGTGCCAGCTCACCCAGACAGGGACACTATGGCTACACCTTC. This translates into CASSPRQGHYGYTF.

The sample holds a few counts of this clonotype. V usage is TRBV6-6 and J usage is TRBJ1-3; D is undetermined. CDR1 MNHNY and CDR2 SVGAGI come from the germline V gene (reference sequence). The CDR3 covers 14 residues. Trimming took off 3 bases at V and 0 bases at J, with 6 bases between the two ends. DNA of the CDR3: TGTGCCAGCAGTTATGTAGGCTCTGGAAACACCATATATTTT. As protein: CASSYVGSGNTIYF.

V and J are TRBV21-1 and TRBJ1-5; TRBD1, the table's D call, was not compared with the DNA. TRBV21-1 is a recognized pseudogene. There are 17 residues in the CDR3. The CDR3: CASSKFLTGASNQPQHF. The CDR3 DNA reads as TGTGCCAGCAGCAAATTTTTGACAGGGGCTAGCAATCAGCCCCAGCATTTT.

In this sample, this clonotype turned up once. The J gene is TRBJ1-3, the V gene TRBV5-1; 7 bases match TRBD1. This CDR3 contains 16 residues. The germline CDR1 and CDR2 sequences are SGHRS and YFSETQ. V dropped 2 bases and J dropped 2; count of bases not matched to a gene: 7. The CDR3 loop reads CASSLGDRTPGNTIYF. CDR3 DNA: TGCGCCAGCAGCTTAGGGGACAGAACTCCTGGAAACACCATATATTTT.

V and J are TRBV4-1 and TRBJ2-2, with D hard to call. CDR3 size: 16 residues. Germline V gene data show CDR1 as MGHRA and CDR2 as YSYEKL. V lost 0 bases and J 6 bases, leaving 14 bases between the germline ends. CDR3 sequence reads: CASSQDGYQIAGELFF. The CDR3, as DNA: TGCGCCAGCAGCCAAGATGGCTACCAGATTGCCGGGGAGCTGTTTTTT.

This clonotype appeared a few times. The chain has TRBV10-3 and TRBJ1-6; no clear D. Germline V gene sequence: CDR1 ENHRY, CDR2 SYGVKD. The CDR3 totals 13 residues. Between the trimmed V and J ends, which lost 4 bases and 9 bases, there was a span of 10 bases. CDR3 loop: CAISGNGVSPLHF. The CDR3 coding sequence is TGTGCCATCAGTGGGAACGGAGTTTCACCCCTCCACTTT.

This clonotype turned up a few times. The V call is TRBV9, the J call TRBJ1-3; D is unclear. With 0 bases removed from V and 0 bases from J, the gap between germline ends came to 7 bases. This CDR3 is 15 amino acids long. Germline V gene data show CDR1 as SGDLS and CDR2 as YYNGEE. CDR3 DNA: TGTGCCAGCAGCGTAGGGGTTTTCTCTGGAAACACCATATATTTT. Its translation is CASSVGVFSGNTIYF.

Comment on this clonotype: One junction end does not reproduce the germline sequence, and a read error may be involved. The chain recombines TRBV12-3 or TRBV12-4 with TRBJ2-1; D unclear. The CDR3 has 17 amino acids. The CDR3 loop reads CASTLDSTLYSYNEQFF. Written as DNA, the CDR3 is TGTGCCAGCACTTTAGATTCCACCTTGTACTCCTACAATGAGCAGTTCTTC.

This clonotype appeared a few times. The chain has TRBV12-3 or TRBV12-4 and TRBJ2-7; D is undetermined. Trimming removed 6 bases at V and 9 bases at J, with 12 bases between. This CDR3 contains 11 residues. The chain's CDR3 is CASSSGQRQYF. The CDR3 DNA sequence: TGTGCCAGCAGCTCGGGTCAGAGGCAGTACTTC.

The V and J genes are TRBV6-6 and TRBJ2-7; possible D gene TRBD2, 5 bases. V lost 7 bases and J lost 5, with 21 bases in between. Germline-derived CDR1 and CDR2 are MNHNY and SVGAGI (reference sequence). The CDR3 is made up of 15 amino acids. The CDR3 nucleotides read TGTGCCAGCAACGACCCGGGATCCTGGTCCCACGAGCAGTACTTC. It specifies CASNDPGSWSHEQYF.

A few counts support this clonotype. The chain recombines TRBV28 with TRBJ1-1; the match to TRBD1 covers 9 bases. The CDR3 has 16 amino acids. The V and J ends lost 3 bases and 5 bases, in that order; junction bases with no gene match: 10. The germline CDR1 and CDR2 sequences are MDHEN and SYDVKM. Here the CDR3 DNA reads TGTGCCAGCAGTTTTACCCGCGACAGGGGGGAAACTGAAGCTTTCTTT. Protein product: CASSFTRDRGETEAFF.

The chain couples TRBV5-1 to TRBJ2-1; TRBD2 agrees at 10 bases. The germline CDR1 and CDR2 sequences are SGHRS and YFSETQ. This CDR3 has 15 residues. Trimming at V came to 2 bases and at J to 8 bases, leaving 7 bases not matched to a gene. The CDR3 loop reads CASSFIGTSAYEQFF. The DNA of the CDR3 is TGCGCCAGCAGCTTTATAGGGACTAGCGCTTATGAGCAGTTCTTC.